This record looks at one T cell receptor (beta chain) sequence and its context. The treatment: preoperative locoregional IRX-2 cytokine immunotherapy. Only in-frame clones appear in the TCRdb table, and some are missing; sequencing was by immunoSEQ multiplex PCR. The sample carries 20,000 to 30,000 clones, just under 80% recorded once. The J segment lost 7 bases and the V segment lost 8 bases, leaving 13 bases of the junction unmatched. CDR1 is SQVTM and CDR2 is ANQGSEA in the germline V gene. The CDR3 has 14 residues. The data were obtained in a study of preoperative IRX-2 immunotherapy in early breast cancer.

The sample consisted of lymph node tissue, taken before IRX-2 immunotherapy. The TCR comes from a human donor with breast cancer. The rearrangement uses TRBV29-1 and TRBJ2-2; 7 bases fit TRBD1. The CDR3 is CSILNRGWGGELFF. The DNA for the CDR3 is TGCAGCATCCTCAACAGGGGTTGGGGCGGGGAGCTGTTTTTT.